The clone carrying this T cell receptor (beta chain) has just a few counts. What it binds is not known. Via MiXCR, TCRdb re-called the 5' RACE reads, giving one row per CDR3 protein. The table lists around 140,000 distinct CDR3 sequences, less than 25% of them singletons. This entry is derived from a study of T-cell memory formation after mild COVID-19. Across the study: TCR clustering was largely donor specific. Overall study results and limits: That cross-reactive memory joined was suggested by some responding clones appearing in pre-infection memory.

The receptor comes from an adult woman who had mild COVID-19 (a few samples of this study predate the infection). Cell type and time point are not known. The sample comprised PBMCs or a T cell subset sorted from them (not recorded which).

CDR3 bases: TGTGCCAGCAGCGTAGGGAGGGACTTTCGCACAGATACGCAGTATTTT. Its translation is CASSVGRDFRTDTQYF. The chain carries TRBV9 and TRBJ2-3, with a weak D call TRBD2 (6 bases). CDR3 length: 16 amino acids. Per the germline V gene, CDR1 is SGDLS and CDR2 is YYNGEE. Trimming left V 0 bases short and J 1 base short, with 12 bases between.